This entry lists 23 T cell receptor beta chains sequenced from one sample in a study of control samples from healthy donors and cancer patients. The table came from immunoSEQ multiplex PCR; TCRdb's copy has only in-frame clones and leaves some out. The sample carries approximately 88,000 clones, more than 85% recorded once. Sequencing was done on a sample of blood. The receptor source for this set is a woman between 25 and 40 years old in good health.

The rearrangement links TRBV9 to TRBJ2-7, with 8 bases identical to TRBD1. The CDR3 runs to 15 residues. The V segment lost 3 bases and the J segment 3 bases; nucleotides outside the gene matches: 8. Looked up from germline, CDR1 is SGDLS and CDR2 is YYNGEE. As DNA, the CDR3 is TGTGCCAGCAGCGCCAGGACAGGGAGTATCTACGAGCAGTACTTC. Protein: CASSARTGSIYEQYF.

This chain uses TRBV28 with TRBJ2-5; weak D call: TRBD1 (6 bases). The CDR3 has 16 amino acids. V was pared by 3 bases and J by 5 bases, with 19 bases between. Germline CDR1 and CDR2: MDHEN and SYDVKM. CDR3 region: CASSFSGEGFAETQYF. As DNA, the CDR3 is TGTGCCAGCAGTTTTTCAGGGGAAGGATTTGCGGAGACCCAGTACTTC.

V usage is TRBV15 and J usage is TRBJ2-1, with 10 bases lining up with TRBD2. This CDR3 contains 16 residues. V lost 0 bases, J lost 7 bases, and 6 bases stayed unmatched. Germline CDR1 is LNHNV and CDR2 is YYDKDF (reference sequence). In nucleotides, the CDR3 is TGTGCCACCAGCAGAGATCTTAGCGGGGGGTGGAATGAGCAGTTCTTC. Its translation: CATSRDLSGGWNEQFF.

As concerns this clone: At one end the junction does not follow the germline gene, possibly because of a read error. The genes are TRBV28 and TRBJ1-1, with unresolved D. The CDR3 is 11 amino acids. Germline V lookup: CDR1 MDHEN, CDR2 SYDVKM. Here the CDR3 reads CASIQNAEAFF. CDR3 nucleotide sequence: TGTGCCAGCATCCAGAACGCTGAAGCTTTCTTT. Using reference TRBV28 and TRBJ1-1 for the parts outside the CDR3, the full variable domain is DVKVTQSSRYLVKRTGEKVFLECVQDMDHENMFWYRQDPGLGLRLIYFSYDVKMKEKGDIPEGYSVSREKKERFSLILESASTNQTSMYLCASIQNAEAFFGQGTRLTVV.

This sequence joins TRBV2 and TRBJ1-5; TRBD1 matches 7 bases. The CDR3 contains 15 residues. V shed 5 bases and J 3 bases; nucleotides not matched to a gene: 7. Germline V lookup: CDR1 SNHLY, CDR2 FYNNEI. CDR3: CASSSGTDYNQPQHF. As DNA, the CDR3 is TGTGCCAGCAGTTCCGGGACAGACTACAATCAGCCCCAGCATTTT.

The chain combines TRBV5-5 with TRBJ2-2; 7 bases are shared with TRBD2. Germline V CDR1 and CDR2: SGHKS, YYEKEE (reference sequence). After removal of 1 base from V and 7 bases from J, the junction contained 4 bases not matched to a gene. The CDR3 length is 14 residues. This CDR3 is CASSLILAFGELFF. In DNA, the CDR3 is TGTGCCAGCAGCTTGATACTAGCGTTCGGGGAGCTGTTTTTT. Supplemented by reference TRBV5-5 and TRBJ2-2, the full variable domain reads DAGVTQSPTHLIKTRGQQVTLRCSPISGHKSVSWYQQVLGQGPQFIFQYYEKEERGRGNFPDRFSARQFPNYSSELNVNALLLGDSALYLCASSLILAFGELFFGEGSRLTVL.

This clone was observed once. CDR3 sequence: CASSRGLGQFVEAFF. The DNA for the CDR3 is TGTGCCAGCAGCCGGGGTCTGGGACAGTTTGTTGAAGCTTTCTTT. This chain uses TRBV5-8 with TRBJ1-1, with 7 positions matching TRBD1. CDR3 length equals 15 residues. Germline-derived CDR1 and CDR2 are SGHTS and YDEGEE. V was pared by 4 bases and J by 7 bases, with 13 bases of the junction left unmatched. Drawing the rest from reference TRBV5-8 and TRBJ1-1, the complete variable domain is EAGVTQSPTHLIKTRGQQATLRCSPISGHTSVYWYQQALGLGLQFLLWYDEGEERNRGNFPPRFSGRQFPNYSSELNVNALELEDSALYLCASSRGLGQFVEAFFGQGTRLTVV.

The CDR3 spells CSVPAPVLDYGYTF. CDR3 nucleotide sequence: TGCAGCGTACCCGCCCCAGTTCTAGACTATGGCTACACCTTC. The chain has TRBV29-1 and TRBJ1-2; D is uncertain. The germline V and J ends were trimmed by 6 bases and 3 bases, with 17 bases remaining between them. Germline V CDR1 and CDR2: SQVTM, ANQGSEA. The CDR3 runs to 14 residues.

The V and J genes are TRBV5-1 and TRBJ2-2; D gene unclear. Deletions cut 0 bases from V and 4 bases from J, with 7 bases between. The CDR3 consists of 14 residues. Germline values: CDR1 SGHRS, CDR2 YFSETQ. CDR3 DNA sequence: TGCGCCAGCAGCTTGGGGCAGACCACCGGGGAGCTGTTTTTT. This sequence encodes CASSLGQTTGELFF. The variable domain in full, completed from reference TRBV5-1 and TRBJ2-2, reads KAGVTQTPRYLIKTRGQQVTLSCSPISGHRSVSWYQQTPGQGLQFLFEYFSETQRNKGNFPGRFSGRQFSNSRSEMNVSTLELGDSALYLCASSLGQTTGELFFGEGSRLTVL.

The V and J genes are TRBV5-1 and TRBJ1-2, with 12 nucleotides matching TRBD1. The J segment lost 4 bases and the V segment lost 5 bases, leaving 9 bases of the junction unmatched. This CDR3 has 16 amino acids. Germline V gives CDR1 SGHRS, CDR2 YFSETQ. Written as DNA, the CDR3 is TGCGCCAGCAGGACGCCTGGGACAGGGGGCGTCTATGGCTACACCTTC. Translated: CASRTPGTGGVYGYTF.

This rearrangement joins TRBV24-1 to TRBJ2-1; 8 positions agree with TRBD2. The CDR3 runs to 17 residues. Losses at the gene ends were 5 bases for V and 0 bases for J; bases not matched to a gene: 8. Germline CDR1 reads KGHDR; CDR2 reads SFDVKD. CDR3 DNA: TGTGCCACCAGTGTGAGACTAGCGCATAGCTCCTACAATGAGCAGTTCTTC. As protein: CATSVRLAHSSYNEQFF.

The chain has TRBV9 and TRBJ2-5; 10 bases map to TRBD2. The CDR3 has 15 residues. Germline V gives CDR1 SGDLS, CDR2 YYNGEE. After removal of 2 bases from V and 5 bases from J, the junction contained 6 bases not matched to a gene. CDR3 protein: CASSVLGLAVETQYF. CDR3 DNA: TGTGCCAGCAGCGTTTTAGGACTAGCGGTTGAGACCCAGTACTTC.

This chain connects TRBV3-1 (or the pseudogene TRBV3-2) to TRBJ1-4; D gene uncertain. V lost 2 bases and J lost 0, with 7 bases in between. The CDR3 loop spans 15 amino acids. Germline lookup yields CDR1 LGHDT and CDR2 YNNKEL (reference sequence). CDR3 loop: CASSQLRATNEKLFF. In nucleotides, the CDR3 is TGTGCCAGCAGCCAATTGAGGGCAACTAATGAAAAACTGTTTTTT.

This clone is a singleton in its sample. This sequence joins TRBV6-5 and TRBJ1-5; D gene ambiguous. This CDR3 has 13 amino acids. The V gene's germline CDR1 is MNHEY and CDR2 SVGAGI. V was cut by 8 bases and J by 3 bases, with 11 bases left in between. CDR3 in amino acids: CASVKDVNQPQHF. CDR3 nucleotides: TGTGCCAGCGTGAAGGATGTCAATCAGCCCCAGCATTTT.

The table lists this clone with a count of one. The chain combines TRBV3-1 (or the pseudogene TRBV3-2) with TRBJ2-7; 7 nucleotides match TRBD1. The V gene end was trimmed by 2 bases and the J gene end by 2 bases; junction bases not matched to a gene: 3. Germline CDR1 and CDR2: LGHDT and YNNKEL (reference sequence). The CDR3 is made up of 14 amino acids. The CDR3 region has the DNA TGTGCCAGCAGCCAAAGACAGGGAACCTACGAGCAGTACTTC. This gives the protein CASSQRQGTYEQYF.

This chain links TRBV30 with TRBJ1-6; possibly TRBD1 for D (5 bases). V gave up 1 base and J gave up 9 bases, with 13 bases separating them. Looked up from germline, CDR1 is GTSNPN and CDR2 is SVGIG (reference sequence). The CDR3 has 14 amino acids. CDR3 sequence reads: CAWSAHPGGSPLHF. CDR3 in DNA: TGTGCCTGGAGTGCCCATCCTGGGGGTTCACCCCTCCACTTT.

This clone was observed a few times. The V gene is TRBV25-1, the J gene TRBJ1-5; weak D call: TRBD1 (5 bases). CDR1 MGHDK and CDR2 SYGVNS come from the germline V gene. Trimming cost V 6 bases and J 3 bases, with 9 bases left between them. This CDR3 has 13 residues. The CDR3, as DNA: TGTGCCAGCAGAAGGGACCTCAATCAGCCCCAGCATTTT. Translated: CASRRDLNQPQHF. Full variable domain (remainder filled in from reference TRBV25-1 and TRBJ1-5): EADIYQTPRYLVIGTGKKITLECSQTMGHDKMYWYQQDPGMELHLIHYSYGVNSTEKGDLSSESTVSRIRTEHFPLTLESARPSHTSQYLCASRRDLNQPQHFGDGTRLSIL.

The J gene is TRBJ1-2, the V gene TRBV27; D might be TRBD1 (6 bases). V lost 6 bases to trimming and J lost 4 bases, with 24 bases between them. Germline loops: CDR1 MNHEY, CDR2 SMNVEV (reference sequence). The CDR3 is 17 amino acids. The CDR3, as DNA: TGTGCCAGCAGCTCAACCCACAGGGAAAGGATCTCCTATGGCTACACCTTC. It is translated as CASSSTHRERISYGYTF.

V is TRBV7-2 and J is TRBJ1-6; 7 positions agree with TRBD1. The CDR3 length is 15 residues. J gave up 7 bases and V 1 base, and 4 bases lay outside the gene matches. Germline CDR1 and CDR2: SGHTA and FQGNSA. This CDR3 reads CASSLGGRGNSPLHF. The CDR3 nucleotides read TGTGCCAGCAGCTTAGGGGGCAGGGGGAATTCACCCCTCCACTTT.

This clone was observed a handful of times. CDR3 loop: CASRTSGDEQFF. CDR3 sequence (DNA): TGTGCCAGTAGGACTAGCGGGGATGAGCAGTTCTTC. V gene TRBV19 combines with J gene TRBJ2-1; TRBD2 matches at 11 bases. Germline V gives CDR1 LNHDA, CDR2 SQIVND (reference sequence). With 6 bases clipped from V and 8 bases from J, the junction kept 0 bases outside the gene matches. This CDR3 is 12 amino acids long.

This chain connects TRBV5-1 to TRBJ2-7; 10 nucleotides agree with TRBD1. V dropped 4 bases and J dropped 2; count of bases not matched to a gene: 3. This CDR3 spans 14 amino acids. Per germline, CDR1 SGHRS and CDR2 YFSETQ. The chain's CDR3 is CASSAGQGPYEQYF. CDR3 coding DNA: TGCGCCAGCAGCGCGGGACAGGGGCCCTACGAGCAGTACTTC.

The rearrangement joins TRBV11-1 to TRBJ2-7; the D is unclear. V was trimmed by 5 bases and J by 2 bases, leaving 13 bases between them. The CDR3 is 14 residues long. The germline V gene has CDR1 SGHAT and CDR2 FQDESV (reference sequence). The chain's CDR3 is CASSINLVAYEQYF. The CDR3 DNA reads as TGTGCCAGCAGCATAAATCTAGTGGCCTACGAGCAGTACTTC.

CDR3 protein: CASSLKGRNYGYTF. Here the CDR3 DNA reads TGTGCCAGCAGCTTAAAGGGGAGGAACTATGGCTACACCTTC. The chain combines TRBV13 with TRBJ1-2; a possible D gene is TRBD1 (5 bases). The germline CDR1 and CDR2 sequences are PRHDT and FYEKMQ (reference sequence). There are 14 residues in the CDR3. Trimming stripped 2 bases from V and 2 bases from J, with 9 bases between.